This T cell receptor beta chain originates from a study of cytomegalovirus exposure and HLA in healthy donors. Study-wide points: In a later analysis, most CMV-associated TCR beta chains appeared HLA-restricted.

CDR1 is SGHTA and CDR2 is FQGTGA in the germline V gene. The CDR3 is 15 amino acids. The trim removed 5 bases at V and 6 bases at J, leaving 9 bases unmatched. The primer mix had 60 Vbeta and 13 Jbeta primers. Only in-frame clones appear in the TCRdb table, and some are missing; sequencing was by immunoSEQ multiplex PCR. The ten most abundant clones cover approximately 2% of a sample with some 160,000 clones. With respect to this clone: Its specificity is unknown.

The sample comprised PBMCs. The sequence was collected from a man aged 25 to 45 in good health and CMV-seronegative. This chain joins TRBV7-3 and TRBJ2-2, with 7 positions matching TRBD2. The CDR3 nucleotides are TGTGCCAGCAGCGTTACTGGGGGGGGAGCCGGGGAGCTGTTTTTT. Its protein is CASSVTGGGAGELFF.